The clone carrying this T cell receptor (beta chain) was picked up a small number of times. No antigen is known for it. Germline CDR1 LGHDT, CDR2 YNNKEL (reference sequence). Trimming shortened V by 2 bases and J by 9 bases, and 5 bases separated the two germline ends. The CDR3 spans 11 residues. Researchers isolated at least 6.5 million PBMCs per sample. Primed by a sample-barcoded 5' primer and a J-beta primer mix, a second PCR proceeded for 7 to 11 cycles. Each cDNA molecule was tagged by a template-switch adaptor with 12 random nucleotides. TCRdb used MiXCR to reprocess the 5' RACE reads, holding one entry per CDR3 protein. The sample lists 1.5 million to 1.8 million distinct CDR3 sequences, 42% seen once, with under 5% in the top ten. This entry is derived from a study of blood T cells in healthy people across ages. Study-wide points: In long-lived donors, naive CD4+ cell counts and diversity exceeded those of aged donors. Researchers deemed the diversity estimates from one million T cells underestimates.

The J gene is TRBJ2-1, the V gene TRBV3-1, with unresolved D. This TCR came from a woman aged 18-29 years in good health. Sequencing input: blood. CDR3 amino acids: CASSQMGEQFF. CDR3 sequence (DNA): TGTGCCAGCAGCCAAATGGGTGAGCAGTTCTTC.